This T cell receptor beta chain derives from a study of T-cell reconstitution after alpha-beta-depleted transplantation in children. Trimming took off 4 bases at V and 4 bases at J, with 26 bases between the two ends. Germline assignment: CDR1 MDHEN and CDR2 SYDVKM. This CDR3 has 18 amino acids. Unique molecular identifiers were incorporated during preparation of the TCRbeta library. Each CDR3 protein gets one entry after TCRdb re-called the PCR reads with MiXCR. Of a few hundred thousand distinct CDR3 sequences in the sample, 23% were seen once. General study points: Several hundred graft clones that had expanded were reportedly the source of alpha-beta T cells about two months after transplant. Fresh T-cell production supplied most of the T-cell counts and diversity seen one year after transplant.

For this clonotype: As yet, its antigen is unknown.

This chain uses TRBV28 with TRBJ2-7, with D possibly matching TRBD2 (6 bases). The receptor was derived from a male patient between 10 and 17 years old who had a stem cell transplant for acute lymphoblastic leukemia, so the T cells may come from the graft donor. Sequences were derived from PBMCs, mostly from graft donor cells, sampled 180 days after TCRalphabeta/CD19-depleted stem cell transplant. The CDR3 loop is CASSSLLRDSQLLYEQYF. Here the CDR3 DNA reads TGTGCCAGCAGTTCCTTACTCCGGGACTCACAACTACTTTACGAGCAGTACTTC. The full variable domain, with the rest looked up from reference TRBV28 and TRBJ2-7, is DVKVTQSSRYLVKRTGEKVFLECVQDMDHENMFWYRQDPGLGLRLIYFSYDVKMKEKGDIPEGYSVSREKKERFSLILESASTNQTSMYLCASSSLLRDSQLLYEQYFGPGTRLTVT.